This T cell receptor (beta chain) was recovered during a study of T cell changes during pregnancy in multiple sclerosis. The CDR3 covers 16 residues. J was trimmed by 4 bases and V by 1 base; bases with no gene match: 6. The germline V gene has CDR1 LGHNT and CDR2 FRNRAP. The assay was immunoSEQ multiplex PCR, and TCRdb's table has in-frame clones only and misses some. There are about 79,000 clones in the sample; approximately 90% occur only once, and more than 0.45% lies in the top ten. The sequences come from CD4+ T cells from peripheral blood mononuclear cells, collected in the second trimester of pregnancy. This sequence was found in a female donor with multiple sclerosis, enrolled in a pregnancy study. V usage is TRBV12-5 and J usage is TRBJ1-5, with 8 bases that match TRBD1. This CDR3 reads CASGLADRGLNQPQHF. CDR3 bases: TGTGCTAGTGGTTTGGCCGACAGGGGACTTAATCAGCCCCAGCATTTT.